This TCR beta chain was identified in a study of blood T cell repertoires in COVID-19. In the study overall: Some COVID-19 samples were acute and others convalescent; all came from the United States, Italy and Spain. PBMCs, B-cell-depleted T cells, or T cells provided the cDNA or gDNA that made up the material.

Authors' analysis steps: Researchers report that nucleated cell counts were estimated from reference gene primer amplification. This table comes from immunoSEQ multiplex PCR, and its TCRdb copy is limited to in-frame clones, with some not included. V and J calls and clone size are copied from that table; D and trimming were computed from the DNA. The data hold 100,000 to 150,000 clones, with 82% observed a single time. CDR3 length: 17 residues. J lost 6 bases, V lost 0 bases, and 10 bases had no gene match. CDR1 is MRHNA, CDR2 SNTAGT, per germline. The chain carries TRBV6-4 and TRBJ1-2, with 10 positions matching TRBD1. Sample: peripheral blood. The source of this sequence is a woman aged 65 to 85 with acute or convalescent COVID-19. This chain's CDR3 is CASSDSRGTGDVHGYTF. The CDR3 region has the DNA TGTGCCAGCAGTGACTCGAGGGGGACAGGGGATGTCCATGGCTACACCTTC.